One and the same sample provided the 9 T cell receptor beta chains below, sequenced in a study of blood T cell repertoires in COVID-19. Libraries were prepared by immunoSEQ multiplex PCR; TCRdb keeps only in-frame clonotypes and omits some of them. The sample has 270,000 or so clones, 85% to 90% seen once; the top ten hold approximately 5%. Sequencing was carried out using peripheral blood. The receptors were sampled from a woman in her thirties or forties who had recovered from COVID-19.

The chain couples TRBV4-1 to TRBJ1-2; TRBD1 agrees at 9 bases. J gave up 4 bases and V 6 bases, and 3 bases lay outside the gene matches. Germline CDR1 MGHRA, CDR2 YSYEKL. The CDR3 spans 13 residues. CDR3 sequence: CASSTGGAYGYTF. In nucleotides, the CDR3 is TGCGCCAGCAGTACAGGGGGCGCCTATGGCTACACCTTC.

This sequence joins TRBV6-5 and TRBJ2-3; D gene unclear. CDR1 and CDR2 (germline): MNHEY, SVGAGI. V dropped 5 bases and J dropped 5 bases, with 11 bases sitting between them. This CDR3 is built from 13 residues. CDR3 coding DNA: TGTGCCAGCAGTCCCAGCGCCTTAGATACGCAGTATTTT. This codes for CASSPSALDTQYF.

The V gene is TRBV7-2, the J gene TRBJ1-1; D not resolved. V gave up 0 bases and J gave up 4 bases, with 12 bases separating them. Germline CDR1 is SGHTA and CDR2 is FQGNSA. This CDR3 is built from 15 residues. This CDR3 reads CASSLASSGITEAFF. CDR3 coding DNA: TGTGCCAGCAGCTTAGCATCCTCGGGGATCACTGAAGCTTTCTTT.

This CDR3 reads CASSEWGTSFSYNEQFF. The DNA for the CDR3 is TGCGCCAGCAGCGAGTGGGGGACATCCTTCTCCTACAATGAGCAGTTCTTC. V is TRBV5-1 and J is TRBJ2-1; a possible D gene is TRBD1 (6 bases). Germline values: CDR1 SGHRS, CDR2 YFSETQ. CDR3 length: 17 amino acids. V lost 4 bases, J lost 0 bases, and 17 bases lay in between.

The V gene is TRBV4-1, the J gene TRBJ1-5; D ambiguous. The germline V gene encodes CDR1 MGHRA and CDR2 YSYEKL. V lost 3 bases and J 2 bases, leaving 8 bases between the germline ends. CDR3 length: 14 amino acids. The CDR3 sequence: CASSQRSGNQPQHF. In DNA, the CDR3 is TGCGCCAGCAGCCAGAGGTCCGGCAATCAGCCCCAGCATTTT.

The CDR3 reads CSVDGNTNEKLFF. Here the CDR3 DNA reads TGCAGCGTTGACGGGAACACTAATGAAAAACTGTTTTTT. V usage is TRBV29-1 and J usage is TRBJ1-4; D unclear. The CDR3 has 13 amino acids. Trimming removed 3 bases from V and 2 bases from J, with 7 bases in between. CDR1 and CDR2 from the germline V gene are SQVTM and ANQGSEA.

The chain recombines TRBV5-4 with TRBJ2-1, with a weak D call TRBD2 (5 bases). Trimming shortened V by 4 bases and J by 8 bases, and 13 bases separated the two germline ends. The germline CDR1 and CDR2 sequences are SGHNT and YYREEE (reference sequence). The CDR3 loop spans 13 amino acids. The CDR3 DNA is TGTGCCAGCAGCCCCACTAGTACCGATGAGCAGTTCTTC. Amino acid sequence: CASSPTSTDEQFF.

V is TRBV5-4 and J is TRBJ1-4; 8 bases match TRBD1. This CDR3 spans 15 amino acids. The ends lost 4 bases at V and 5 bases at J; junction bases unmatched: 7. Germline loops: CDR1 SGHNT, CDR2 YYREEE (reference sequence). CDR3 loop: CASSPGNRGNEKLFF. The CDR3 DNA sequence: TGTGCCAGCAGCCCAGGGAACAGGGGGAATGAAAAACTGTTTTTT.

The chain joins TRBV6-6 to TRBJ2-5, with 8 bases fitting TRBD2. CDR1 is MNHNY, CDR2 SVGAGI, per germline (reference sequence). V lost 10 bases and J lost 5; bases outside the gene matches: 6. CDR3 length equals 12 residues. This CDR3 reads CATGTSSETQYF. Written as DNA, the CDR3 is TGTGCCACCGGGACTAGTTCTGAGACCCAGTACTTC.